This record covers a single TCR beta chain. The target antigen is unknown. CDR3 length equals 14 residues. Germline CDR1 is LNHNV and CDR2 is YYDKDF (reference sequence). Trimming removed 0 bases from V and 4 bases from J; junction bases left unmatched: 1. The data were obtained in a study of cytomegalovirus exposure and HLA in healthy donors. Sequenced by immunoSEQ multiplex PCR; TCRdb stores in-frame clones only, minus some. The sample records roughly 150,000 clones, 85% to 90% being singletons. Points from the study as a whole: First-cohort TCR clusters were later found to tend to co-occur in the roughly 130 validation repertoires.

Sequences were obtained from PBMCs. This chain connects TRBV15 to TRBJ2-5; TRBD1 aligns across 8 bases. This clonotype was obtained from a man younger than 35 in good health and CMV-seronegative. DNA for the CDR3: TGTGCCACCAGCAGAGATCAGGGGGCAGAGACCCAGTACTTC. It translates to CATSRDQGAETQYF.